Below are 8 T cell receptor beta chains sequenced from a single sample in a study of a mutant IDH1 vaccine in newly diagnosed glioma. No antigen has been identified for these receptors. Only in-frame clones appear in the TCRdb table, and some are missing; sequencing was by immunoSEQ multiplex PCR. The table has about 58,000 clones, about 81% seen once. Time point: week 5, during vaccination. Each dose of the vaccine consisted of 300 ug of mutant IDH1 20-mer peptide, with topical imiquimod. Sequencing was performed on PBMCs, taken from a glioma patient whose treatment included an IDH1 peptide vaccine. Every receptor here comes from a woman in her forties or fifties with glioma.

This chain joins TRBV4-1 and TRBJ1-1; D perhaps matches TRBD1 (6 bases). The CDR3 totals 17 residues. The germline V and J ends were trimmed by 0 bases and 6 bases, with 20 bases remaining between them. Germline CDR1 is MGHRA and CDR2 is YSYEKL. Here the CDR3 DNA reads TGCGCCAGCAGCCAAGACAGGGGCCCTATTTCCTGGGCTGAAGCTTTCTTT. It yields the protein CASSQDRGPISWAEAFF.

This clone has more than one count but fewer than ten. The rearrangement links TRBV5-4 to TRBJ1-1, with D possibly TRBD1 on 5 matching bases. V lost 5 bases and J lost 6, with 14 bases in between. This CDR3 contains 13 residues. Germline CDR1 reads SGHNT; CDR2 reads YYREEE (reference sequence). CDR3 loop: CASRSGVMAEAFF. CDR3 coding DNA: TGTGCCAGCAGATCGGGGGTAATGGCTGAAGCTTTCTTT.

In this sample, this clone turned up a few times. V usage is TRBV4-2 and J usage is TRBJ2-3; 7 bases agree with TRBD2. This CDR3 region has 16 residues. CDR1 is LGHNA, CDR2 YNFKEQ, per germline. J gave up 1 base and V 0 bases, and 4 bases lay outside the gene matches. CDR3 loop: CASSQERGTGTDTQYF. In DNA form, the CDR3 reads TGTGCCAGCAGCCAAGAGCGGGGGACCGGCACAGATACGCAGTATTTT.

This sequence joins TRBV2 and TRBJ2-7, with TRBD1 matching 7 bases. J lost 7 bases, V lost 6 bases, and 12 bases had no gene match. The CDR3 has 14 amino acids. CDR1 and CDR2 (germline): SNHLY, FYNNEI. CDR3 protein: CASSQGQRSLEQYF. CDR3 DNA: TGTGCCAGCAGCCAGGGACAGCGTAGTCTTGAGCAGTACTTC.

This clone was observed a few times. The chain employs TRBV19 and TRBJ1-2, with D maybe TRBD1 (6 bases). This CDR3 has 17 amino acids. Germline values: CDR1 LNHDA, CDR2 SQIVND (reference sequence). V gave up 3 bases and J gave up 7 bases, with 24 bases separating them. The CDR3 DNA follows: TGTGCCAGTAGTATCGCGGGGGGCGCTGGGTTAATGAGTGGCTACACCTTC. Translated, it gives CASSIAGGAGLMSGYTF.

The genes are TRBV6-6 and TRBJ1-3; no firm D call. The CDR3 is 14 residues long. Looked up from germline, CDR1 is MNHNY and CDR2 is SVGAGI (reference sequence). V lost 6 bases and J 8 bases, leaving 17 bases between the germline ends. CDR3 in amino acids: CASSPRGGRDTIYF. CDR3 bases: TGTGCCAGCAGCCCCCGGGGAGGAAGGGACACCATATATTTT.

The chain is built from TRBV5-1 and TRBJ2-3, with unresolved D. V gave up 3 bases and J gave up 1 base, with 12 bases separating them. The germline CDR1 and CDR2 sequences are SGHRS and YFSETQ. The CDR3 has 15 amino acids. CDR3 sequence reads: CASSSSGEGTDTQYF. DNA of the CDR3: TGCGCCAGCAGCTCGTCCGGAGAAGGCACAGATACGCAGTATTTT.

This clone came up many times. This rearrangement joins TRBV6-4 to TRBJ2-3; 11 nucleotides agree with TRBD1. The CDR3 is 16 amino acids. After removal of 0 bases from V and 6 bases from J, the junction contained 5 bases not matched to a gene. From germline, CDR1 is MRHNA and CDR2 SNTAGT. The CDR3 DNA follows: TGTGCCAGCAGTGACTCTGGACAGGGGGCGGGTGATACGCAGTATTTT. Its protein product is CASSDSGQGAGDTQYF.